The 30 T cell receptor beta chains reported below all come from one sample, sequenced in a study of beta chain features in type 1 diabetes. The study, taken as a whole, reports: Within each of all four CD4+ subsets, Type 1 diabetes patients had TCRB CDR3s that were moderately but significantly shorter.

These TCRs are of unknown antigen specificity. All of the isolated RNA was reverse transcribed, so expressed TCRB transcripts were sequenced. Repertoires were generated with immunoSEQ multiplex PCR, while TCRdb's copy carries only in-frame clones and drops some. Counted here are 640,000 or so clones, over 10% occurring once; the ten biggest clones make up 0.022%. Sequencing used naive CD4+ T cells from blood. These receptors were obtained from a man aged 18 to 30 with type 1 diabetes.

This clone turned up a few times. CDR3: CASSERGQGGLDSPLHF. CDR3 bases: TGTGCCAGCAGCGAGCGGGGACAGGGCGGGTTGGATTCACCCCTCCACTTT. V gene TRBV14 combines with J gene TRBJ1-6, with 9 nucleotides matching TRBD1. Trimming removed 5 bases from V and 8 bases from J; junction bases left unmatched: 13. Germline V gene lookup returns CDR1 SGHDN and CDR2 FVKESK. This CDR3 has 17 amino acids.

The gene calls are TRBV7-9 and TRBJ1-2; D remains unclear. The CDR3 is made up of 12 amino acids. CDR1 and CDR2 (germline): SEHNR, FQNEAQ (reference sequence). Between the trimmed V and J ends, which lost 3 bases and 5 bases, there was a span of 7 bases. The CDR3 sequence is CASSFTEYGYTF. The CDR3 DNA follows: TGTGCCAGCAGCTTTACCGAATATGGCTACACCTTC.

The gene calls are TRBV14 and TRBJ1-1, with 7 bases that match TRBD1. Trimming removed 1 base from V and 6 bases from J; junction bases left unmatched: 11. CDR1 and CDR2 (germline): SGHDN, FVKESK. The CDR3 extends over 16 amino acids. The CDR3 coding sequence is TGTGCCAGCAGCCAAGTCCCCGGAGGGGGCAGCTCTGAAGCTTTCTTT. Protein: CASSQVPGGGSSEAFF.

A few counts support this clone. V and J are TRBV7-2 and TRBJ2-1; 8 bases are shared with TRBD2. The CDR3 is 15 residues long. Trimming took 2 bases from V and 3 from J; bases not matched to a gene: 3. Germline V lookup: CDR1 SGHTA, CDR2 FQGNSA. The CDR3 here is CASSLQRGFYNEQFF. The CDR3, as DNA: TGTGCCAGCAGCTTACAGCGGGGGTTCTACAATGAGCAGTTCTTC.

This clone was seen a handful of times. The rearrangement uses TRBV6-5 and TRBJ1-2, with a weak D call TRBD1 (6 bases). Germline-derived CDR1 and CDR2 are MNHEY and SVGAGI. This CDR3 is built from 15 residues. V was cut by 4 bases and J by 7 bases, with 19 bases left in between. The CDR3 sequence: CASSSRDRGAGGYTF. CDR3 DNA: TGTGCCAGCAGTTCCCGAGATCGGGGGGCTGGTGGCTACACCTTC.

This clone was seen a handful of times. J is TRBJ2-7 and V is TRBV15, with TRBD2 as a possible D gene (6 bases). The V end was cut by 4 bases, the J end by 2 bases, with 18 bases between. Germline V CDR1 and CDR2: LNHNV, YYDKDF (reference sequence). This CDR3 region has 16 residues. The CDR3 DNA reads TGTGCCACCAGCAAACCTAGACGGGACTCTACCTACGAGCAGTACTTC. Its translation is CATSKPRRDSTYEQYF.

This clone has only a few counts. The chain carries TRBV7-9 and TRBJ1-6; 8 nucleotides agree with TRBD1. The V and J ends lost 5 bases and 14 bases, in that order; junction bases with no gene match: 14. Germline V gives CDR1 SEHNR, CDR2 FQNEAQ (reference sequence). This CDR3 has 15 amino acids. The CDR3, as DNA: TGTGCCAGCAGCAGAGCGACAGGGGAGATGATCACCCTCCACTTT. This gives the protein CASSRATGEMITLHF.

This clone was detected only a few times. The chain recombines TRBV5-1 with TRBJ2-1, with D tentatively TRBD1 (6 bases). This CDR3 is built from 16 residues. Trimming cost V 0 bases and J 1 base, with 11 bases left between them. Per germline, CDR1 SGHRS and CDR2 YFSETQ. The CDR3 reads CASSLGQALSYNEQFF. In DNA, the CDR3 is TGCGCCAGCAGCTTGGGACAGGCTTTATCCTACAATGAGCAGTTCTTC.

V is TRBV12-5 and J is TRBJ2-5; 8 bases fit TRBD1. The V gene end was trimmed by 9 bases and the J gene end by 2 bases; junction bases not matched to a gene: 5. CDR3 length equals 13 residues. Germline V CDR1 and CDR2: LGHNT, FRNRAP. The CDR3 DNA follows: TGTGCTAGCTCGCAGGGGGCACAAGAGACCCAGTACTTC. Its protein is CASSQGAQETQYF.

The chain uses TRBV5-1 and TRBJ2-1; 8 bases line up with TRBD1. The ends lost 3 bases at V and 5 bases at J; junction bases unmatched: 7. The CDR3 has 15 residues. Germline CDR1 and CDR2: SGHRS and YFSETQ. The CDR3 loop reads CASSSGQGYNNEQFF. As DNA, the CDR3 is TGCGCCAGCAGCTCCGGACAGGGATATAACAATGAGCAGTTCTTC.

The chain joins TRBV30 to TRBJ2-1; D call uncertain. V was clipped by 2 bases and J by 0 bases, with 11 bases between them. The germline V gene has CDR1 GTSNPN and CDR2 SVGIG (reference sequence). The CDR3 is 15 residues long. In DNA, the CDR3 is TGTGCCTGGAGTTTAGAGATGAGCTCCTACAATGAGCAGTTCTTC. It is translated as CAWSLEMSSYNEQFF.

The V call is TRBV5-1, the J call TRBJ2-1; TRBD1 matches 8 bases. The CDR3 contains 14 residues. CDR1 and CDR2 (germline): SGHRS, YFSETQ. The ends lost 3 bases at V and 4 bases at J; junction bases unmatched: 3. This CDR3 is CASSSDREYNEQFF. CDR3 sequence (DNA): TGCGCCAGCAGCTCGGACAGGGAATACAATGAGCAGTTCTTC.

This clone was counted a few times. The V and J genes are TRBV7-2 and TRBJ2-5, with D tentatively TRBD2 (7 bases). CDR1 is SGHTA and CDR2 is FQGNSA in the germline V gene. This CDR3 spans 15 amino acids. The V and J ends lost 2 bases and 7 bases respectively, with 17 bases between them. The CDR3 here is CASSLPPGGPGTQYF. DNA of the CDR3: TGTGCCAGCAGCTTACCACCGGGGGGCCCCGGGACCCAGTACTTC. Based on the CDR3 plus reference TRBV7-2 and TRBJ2-5, the full variable domain is GAGVSQSPSNKVTEKGKDVELRCDPISGHTALYWYRQSLGQGLEFLIYFQGNSAPDKSGLPSDRFSAERTGGSVSTLTIQRTQQEDSAVYLCASSLPPGGPGTQYFGPGTRLLVL.

This clone has a handful of counts. The chain couples TRBV7-2 to TRBJ2-2; TRBD1 is a possible D gene (5 bases). V lost 3 bases and J lost 0, with 8 bases in between. Germline V gene lookup returns CDR1 SGHTA and CDR2 FQGNSA. The CDR3 sequence is 15 residues long. The CDR3 DNA is TGTGCCAGCAGCTTGGACATTTCGAACACCGGGGAGCTGTTTTTT. Its protein product is CASSLDISNTGELFF.

This clone was recorded a few times. V is TRBV18 and J is TRBJ2-3; 7 nucleotides line up with TRBD2. This CDR3 has 17 amino acids. V lost 3 bases to trimming and J lost 0 bases; unmatched junction nucleotides: 9. Germline V gene sequence: CDR1 KGHSH, CDR2 LQKENI. The CDR3 is CASSPGDGGGSTDTQYF. CDR3 in DNA: TGTGCCAGCTCACCGGGAGACGGCGGGGGTAGCACAGATACGCAGTATTTT.

V gene TRBV5-1 combines with J gene TRBJ1-4; D remains unclear. CDR1 SGHRS and CDR2 YFSETQ come from the germline V gene. This CDR3 has 16 residues. V lost 1 base to trimming and J lost 0 bases, with 10 bases between them. CDR3 nucleotides: TGCGCCAGCAGCTTGACCCCCCTGGCAACTAATGAAAAACTGTTTTTT. This gives the protein CASSLTPLATNEKLFF.

The chain links TRBV4-2 to TRBJ1-1; D possibly corresponds to TRBD1 (5 bases). Germline V CDR1 and CDR2: LGHNA, YNFKEQ. Trimming cost V 4 bases and J 0 bases, with 12 bases left between them. The length of the CDR3 is 15 residues. The CDR3 protein is CASSRSQGMNTEAFF. The CDR3 DNA sequence: TGTGCCAGCAGCCGCTCTCAGGGAATGAACACTGAAGCTTTCTTT.

The CDR3 reads CAWSVRGGHPYNEQFF. The CDR3 nucleotides are TGTGCCTGGAGTGTACGAGGGGGTCACCCTTACAATGAGCAGTTCTTC. The chain couples TRBV30 to TRBJ2-1; the D gene is possibly TRBD1 (6 bases). Germline V gives CDR1 GTSNPN, CDR2 SVGIG (reference sequence). V shed 0 bases and J shed 4 bases, with 16 bases lying between them. The CDR3 extends over 16 amino acids.

The J gene is TRBJ1-2, the V gene TRBV2; D is perhaps TRBD1 (6 bases). This CDR3 is built from 13 residues. V was clipped by 6 bases and J by 6 bases, with 14 bases between them. Germline V gene data show CDR1 as SNHLY and CDR2 as FYNNEI. The CDR3 nucleotides are TGTGCCAGCAGGGACGACAGGTTGAATGGCTACACCTTC. This gives the protein CASRDDRLNGYTF.

As to this clone: A junction boundary mismatches the germline segment, possibly from a read error. The chain couples TRBV10-1 to TRBJ1-2; 8 bases are shared with TRBD1. The CDR3 has 14 residues. The germline V gene has CDR1 WNHNN and CDR2 SYGVQD (reference sequence). The CDR3 DNA follows: TGCGCCAGCAGTGACCACGGACAGGGACATCTATTCTCCTTC. Translation gives CASSDHGQGHLFSF.

V usage is TRBV5-1 and J usage is TRBJ2-6, with 7 nucleotides matching TRBD1. Per the germline V gene, CDR1 is SGHRS and CDR2 is YFSETQ. CDR3 length: 17 residues. V lost 3 bases and J lost 4; bases outside the gene matches: 10. The CDR3 loop reads CASSSNSPGQGANVLTF. The DNA of the CDR3 is TGCGCCAGCAGCTCCAATAGTCCGGGACAGGGGGCCAACGTCCTGACTTTC.

V and J are TRBV7-9 and TRBJ2-1, with 7 positions matching TRBD2. The CDR3 is 12 amino acids. V trimming: 4 bases; J trimming: 12 bases; junction bases outside the gene matches: 6. Germline V gene lookup returns CDR1 SEHNR and CDR2 FQNEAQ (reference sequence). The CDR3 region is CASSSEVAGQFF. The CDR3 DNA reads as TGTGCCAGCAGCTCGGAGGTAGCGGGGCAGTTCTTC. The full variable domain, in which reference TRBV7-9 and TRBJ2-1 provide the parts outside the CDR3, is DTGVSQNPRHKITKRGQNVTFRCDPISEHNRLYWYRQTLGQGPEFLTYFQNEAQLEKSRLLSDRFSAERPKGSFSTLEIQRTEQGDSAMYLCASSSEVAGQFFGPGTRLTVL.

This chain links TRBV5-1 with TRBJ2-5; TRBD2 matches at 8 bases. The germline gives CDR1 SGHRS, CDR2 YFSETQ. The CDR3 has 15 residues. J gave up 1 base and V 0 bases, and 2 bases lay outside the gene matches. CDR3 loop: CASSLVAGSQETQYF. DNA for the CDR3: TGCGCCAGCAGCTTGGTAGCGGGGAGCCAAGAGACCCAGTACTTC.

This clone showed up just a few times. This specimen includes other DNA sequences encoding the same CDR3. The CDR3 spells CASSESTDTQYF. Here the CDR3 DNA reads TGCGCCAGCAGCGAAAGCACAGATACGCAGTATTTT. J is TRBJ2-3 and V is TRBV5-1; unclear D gene. CDR1 is SGHRS and CDR2 is YFSETQ in the germline V gene. This CDR3 has 12 amino acids. Trimming pared 4 bases from V and 0 bases from J, leaving 3 bases between.

The chain recombines TRBV5-1 with TRBJ1-1, with 7 positions matching TRBD1. This CDR3 contains 14 residues. The V gene's germline CDR1 is SGHRS and CDR2 YFSETQ. V was clipped by 5 bases and J by 1 base; unmatched bases: 5. Written as DNA, the CDR3 is TGCGCCAGCAGGGGACAGTCCTCGAACACTGAAGCTTTCTTT. Residues: CASRGQSSNTEAFF.

This clone was seen a handful of times. This rearrangement joins TRBV19 to TRBJ2-1, with a possible D match to TRBD1 (7 bases). CDR1 and CDR2 from the germline V gene are LNHDA and SQIVND (reference sequence). V lost 5 bases and J lost 9, with 20 bases in between. The CDR3 covers 15 residues. In nucleotides, the CDR3 is TGTGCCAGTAGTTGGACGGAGGGGGCGATTGGTGAGCAGTTCTTC. Translating it yields CASSWTEGAIGEQFF.

This clone was counted between two and nine times. The genes are TRBV29-1 and TRBJ2-3; tentatively, D is TRBD2 (6 bases). This CDR3 contains 14 residues. The germline gives CDR1 SQVTM, CDR2 ANQGSEA. With 4 bases removed from V and 3 bases from J, the gap between germline ends came to 14 bases. CDR3 in amino acids: CSVGTGGGTDTQYF. The CDR3 coding sequence is TGCAGCGTTGGGACTGGTGGAGGGACAGATACGCAGTATTTT.

This clone was seen only a few times. The chain is built from TRBV19 and TRBJ1-5; maybe TRBD1 (6 bases). CDR1 and CDR2 (germline): LNHDA, SQIVND (reference sequence). CDR3 length: 14 residues. V dropped 7 bases and J dropped 1 base, with 11 bases sitting between them. The CDR3 DNA reads as TGTGCCAGTACCCACAGGGAAAGCAATCAGCCCCAGCATTTT. Amino acid sequence: CASTHRESNQPQHF.

The rearrangement links TRBV5-4 to TRBJ1-1; tentatively, D is TRBD1 (6 bases). From germline, CDR1 is SGHNT and CDR2 YYREEE (reference sequence). The CDR3 runs 13 residues. V lost 4 bases, J lost 8 bases, and 15 bases lay in between. The chain's CDR3 is CASSPRRDNEAFF. The CDR3 nucleotides read TGTGCCAGCAGCCCCCGCCGGGACAACGAAGCTTTCTTT.

The CDR3 protein is CASTTVAGGYEQYF. The CDR3 coding sequence is TGTGCCAGCACCACAGTGGCAGGGGGATACGAGCAGTACTTC. The chain combines TRBV28 with TRBJ2-7, with TRBD1 identical over 7 bases. Losses at the gene ends were 7 bases for V and 4 bases for J; bases not matched to a gene: 10. Germline V gene lookup returns CDR1 MDHEN and CDR2 SYDVKM. The CDR3 consists of 14 residues.